The rows below give T cell receptor beta chains drawn from one sample of a study of OX40 agonist ivuxolimab in advanced cancers. Repertoires were generated with immunoSEQ multiplex PCR, while TCRdb's copy carries only in-frame clones and drops some. The table records about 83,000 clones, 91% of them present only once. The sequencing here drew on CD4+ or CD8+ T cells sorted from blood, taken in a trial of the OX40 agonist ivuxolimab. Receptors originate from an adult with an advanced solid tumor such as melanoma, head and neck, liver or kidney cancer. CDR3s leave out the opening cysteine and the closing phenylalanine or tryptophan. The order of the fields is V gene, CDR3 protein.

TRBV11-2	ASSKTGELQPQH
TRBV19	ASSPEVALGGNQPQH
TRBV19	ASTKGETQY
TRBV7-9	ASSLAQGIFYNEQF
TRBV27	ASSLFQGTGELF
TRBV28	ASSLLRQGAYGEQY
TRBV7-3	ASSLRQGLNTEAF
TRBV28	ASSFNSPLH
TRBV2	ASIPGRGLGNTIY
TRBV6-5	ASSYQGETQY
TRBV9	ASSTSGSGYNEQF
TRBV30	AWSPQGYEQF
TRBV7-9	ASSSGQGNQPQH
TRBV28	ASSLGHYSSQETQY
TRBV30	ASPSFTGGYGYT
TRBV18	ASSPGDEQF
TRBV30	AWNFREDTEAF
TRBV6-5	ASSPVGALNTEAF
TRBV7-9	ASSPGTGGTNTGELF
TRBV6-6	ASSLGNEQF
TRBV6-1	ASSEPSGGYTDTQY
TRBV9	ASSTGYFPLH
TRBV30	AWSVLASGGPGQDTQY
TRBV30	AWSVVGTQY